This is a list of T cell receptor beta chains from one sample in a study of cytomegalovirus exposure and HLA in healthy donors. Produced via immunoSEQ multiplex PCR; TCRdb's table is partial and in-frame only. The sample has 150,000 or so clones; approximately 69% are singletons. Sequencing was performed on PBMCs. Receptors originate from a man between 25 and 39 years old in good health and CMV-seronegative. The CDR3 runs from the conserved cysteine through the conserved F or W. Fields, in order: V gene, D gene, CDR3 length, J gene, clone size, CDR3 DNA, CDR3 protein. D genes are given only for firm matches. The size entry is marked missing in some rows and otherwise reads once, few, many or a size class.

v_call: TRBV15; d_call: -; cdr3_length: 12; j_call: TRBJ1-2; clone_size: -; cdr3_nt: TGTGCCACCAGCAGAGACTACGATGGCTACACCTTC; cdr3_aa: CATSRDYDGYTF
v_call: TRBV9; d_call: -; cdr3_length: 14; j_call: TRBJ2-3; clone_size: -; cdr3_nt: TGTGCCAGCAGCGTCGACAGTGGTGCAGATACGCAGTATTTT; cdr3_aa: CASSVDSGADTQYF
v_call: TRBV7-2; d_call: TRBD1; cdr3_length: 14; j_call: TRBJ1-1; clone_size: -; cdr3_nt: TGTGCCAGCAGCTTATCGGGGACAGCGTCTGAAGCTTTCTTT; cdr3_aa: CASSLSGTASEAFF
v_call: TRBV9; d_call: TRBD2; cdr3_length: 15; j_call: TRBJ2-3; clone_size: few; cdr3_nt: TGTGCCAGCAGCTCTCATAGCGGGATGGGGGATACGCAGTATTTT; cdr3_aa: CASSSHSGMGDTQYF
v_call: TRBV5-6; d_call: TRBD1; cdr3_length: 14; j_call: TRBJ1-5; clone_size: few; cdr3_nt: TGTGCCAGCAGCTGGGGACAGATAAATCAGCCCCAGCATTTT; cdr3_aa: CASSWGQINQPQHF
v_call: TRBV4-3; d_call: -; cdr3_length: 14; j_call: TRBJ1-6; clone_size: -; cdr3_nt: TGCGCCAGCAGCCAAGAAGGGGCGAATTCACCCCTCCACTTT; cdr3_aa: CASSQEGANSPLHF
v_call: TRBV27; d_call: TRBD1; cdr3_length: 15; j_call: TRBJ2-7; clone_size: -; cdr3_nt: TGTGCCAGCAGTTTGACAGGGGGCGAATTTTACGAGCAGTACTTC; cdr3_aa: CASSLTGGEFYEQYF
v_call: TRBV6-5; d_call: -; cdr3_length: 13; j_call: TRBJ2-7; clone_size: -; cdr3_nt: TGTGCCAGCAGTTACGGAGGGGTTAACGAGCAGTACTTC; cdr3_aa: CASSYGGVNEQYF
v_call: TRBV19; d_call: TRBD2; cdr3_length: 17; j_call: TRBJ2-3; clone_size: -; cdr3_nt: TGTGCCAGTAGTCTTAGCGGGGGAGGGGTAATGACAGATACGCAGTATTTT; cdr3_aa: CASSLSGGGVMTDTQYF
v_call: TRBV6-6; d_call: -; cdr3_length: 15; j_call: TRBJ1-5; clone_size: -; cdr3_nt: TGTGCCAGCAGTTCCGAGGGCGGACCCCGAAGGTACCAGCATTTT; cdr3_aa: CASSSEGGPRRYQHF
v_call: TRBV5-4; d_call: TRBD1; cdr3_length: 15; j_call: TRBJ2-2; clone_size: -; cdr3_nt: TGTGCCAGCAGCACAGGGACAGGGGGCACCGGGGAGCTGTTTTTT; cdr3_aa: CASSTGTGGTGELFF
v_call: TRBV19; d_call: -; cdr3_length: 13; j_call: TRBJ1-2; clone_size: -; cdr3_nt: TGTGCCAGCACACCGTATGCTAACTATGGCTACACCTTC; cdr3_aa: CASTPYANYGYTF
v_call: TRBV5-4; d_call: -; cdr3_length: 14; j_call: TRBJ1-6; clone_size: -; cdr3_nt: TGTGCCAGCAGCTTGGGGAGGGTGAATTCACCCCTCCACTTT; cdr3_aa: CASSLGRVNSPLHF
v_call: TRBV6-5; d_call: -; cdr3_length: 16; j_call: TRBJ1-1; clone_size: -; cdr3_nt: TGTGCCAGCAGTTACTCGATAGCGGGGAGGGGCACTGAAGCTTTCTTT; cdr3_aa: CASSYSIAGRGTEAFF
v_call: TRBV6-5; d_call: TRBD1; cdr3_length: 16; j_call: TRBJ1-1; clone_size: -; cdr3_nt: TGTGCCAGCAGTTCCTCGGTGACAGGGGGCTTGACTGAAGCTTTCTTT; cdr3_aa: CASSSSVTGGLTEAFF
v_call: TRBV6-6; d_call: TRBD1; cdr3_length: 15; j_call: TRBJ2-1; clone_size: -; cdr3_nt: TGTGCCAGCCGCAAGTCCGGGACAGCTAACAATGAGCAGTTCTTC; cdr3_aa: CASRKSGTANNEQFF
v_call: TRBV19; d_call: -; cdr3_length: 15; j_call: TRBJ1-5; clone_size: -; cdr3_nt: TGTGCCAGTAGTATATATGCGGGGGGCAATCAGCCCCAGCATTTT; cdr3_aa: CASSIYAGGNQPQHF
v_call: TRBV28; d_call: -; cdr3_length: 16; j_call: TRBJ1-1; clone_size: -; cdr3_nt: TGTGCCAGCAGTCTCGAAGAAGGACACGGGAACACTGAAGCTTTCTTT; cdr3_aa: CASSLEEGHGNTEAFF
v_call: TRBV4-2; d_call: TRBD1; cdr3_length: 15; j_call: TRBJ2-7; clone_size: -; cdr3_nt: TGTGCCAGCAGCCAAGATGCGACAGGGTTCGACGAGCAGTACTTC; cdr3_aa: CASSQDATGFDEQYF
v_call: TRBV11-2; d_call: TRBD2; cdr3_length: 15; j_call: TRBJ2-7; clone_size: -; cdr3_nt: TGTGCCAGCAGCTTGGGACTAGCGGGGGGGCCCGAGCAGTACTTC; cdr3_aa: CASSLGLAGGPEQYF
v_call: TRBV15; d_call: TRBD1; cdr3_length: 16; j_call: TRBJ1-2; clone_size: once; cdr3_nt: TGTGCCACCAGCAGAGATAGAGGGACAGGGGAAGATGGCTACACCTTC; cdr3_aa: CATSRDRGTGEDGYTF
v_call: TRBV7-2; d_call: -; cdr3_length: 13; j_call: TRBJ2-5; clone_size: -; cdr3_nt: TGTGCCAGCAGCTTAGTTCAGCAAGAGACCCAGTACTTC; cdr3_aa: CASSLVQQETQYF
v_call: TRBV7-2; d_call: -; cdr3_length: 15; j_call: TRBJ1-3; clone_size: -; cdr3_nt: TGTGCCAGCAGCTTAGCGGCAGGCTCCGGAAACACCATATATTTT; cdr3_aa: CASSLAAGSGNTIYF
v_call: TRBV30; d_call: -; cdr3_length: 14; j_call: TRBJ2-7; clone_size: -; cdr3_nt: TGTGCCTGGAGTGGACAGGACAGCTCCTACGAGCAGTACTTC; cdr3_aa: CAWSGQDSSYEQYF
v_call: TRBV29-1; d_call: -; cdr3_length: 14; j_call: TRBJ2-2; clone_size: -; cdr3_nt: TGCAGCGCCCTATTAGACTCGAACACCGGGGAGCTGTTTTTT; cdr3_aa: CSALLDSNTGELFF
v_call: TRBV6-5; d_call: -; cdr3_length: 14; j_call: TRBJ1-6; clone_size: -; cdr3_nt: TGTGCCAGCAGTACAACCCGGGTAAATTCACCCCTCCACTTT; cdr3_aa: CASSTTRVNSPLHF
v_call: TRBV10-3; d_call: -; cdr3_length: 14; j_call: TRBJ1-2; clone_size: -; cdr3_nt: TGTGCCATCAGTGACCAGGCCAGTAAATATGGCTACACCTTC; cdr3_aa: CAISDQASKYGYTF
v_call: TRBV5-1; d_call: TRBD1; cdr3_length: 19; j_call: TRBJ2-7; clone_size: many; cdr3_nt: TGCGCCAGCAGCCCCCTTCCGGGACAGGGAACGTGGGGCGCCCCCGAGCAGTACTTC; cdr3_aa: CASSPLPGQGTWGAPEQYF
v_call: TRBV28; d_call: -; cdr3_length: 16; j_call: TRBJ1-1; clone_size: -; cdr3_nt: TGTGCCAGCAGTTTCCGACAGGTAACCGAGTCCCTTGAAGCTTTCTTT; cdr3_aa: CASSFRQVTESLEAFF
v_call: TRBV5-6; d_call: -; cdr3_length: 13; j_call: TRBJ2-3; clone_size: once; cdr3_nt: TGTGCCAGCAGCCTCCCGTCCCCAGATACGCAGTATTTT; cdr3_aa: CASSLPSPDTQYF
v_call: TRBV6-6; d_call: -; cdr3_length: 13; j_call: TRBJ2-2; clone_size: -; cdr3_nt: TGTGCCACTACCAAACTAAACACCGGGGAGCTGTTTTTT; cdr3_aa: CATTKLNTGELFF
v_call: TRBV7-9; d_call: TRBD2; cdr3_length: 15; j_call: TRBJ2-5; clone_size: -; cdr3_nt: TGTGCCAGCAGCTTATCACTAGCGGGGGGAGAGACCCAGTACTTC; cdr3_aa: CASSLSLAGGETQYF
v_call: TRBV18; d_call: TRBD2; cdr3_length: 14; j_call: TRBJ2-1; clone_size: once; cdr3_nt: TGTGCCAGCTCACTCGGGGGAGGGTACAATGAGCAGTTCTTC; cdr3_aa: CASSLGGGYNEQFF
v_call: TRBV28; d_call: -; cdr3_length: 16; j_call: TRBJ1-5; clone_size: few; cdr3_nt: TGTGCCAGCAGTTTACCGAAACTAGGCTACGATCAGCCCCAGCATTTT; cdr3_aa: CASSLPKLGYDQPQHF
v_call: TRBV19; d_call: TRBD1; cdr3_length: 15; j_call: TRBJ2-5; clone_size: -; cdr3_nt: TGTGCCAGTAGATATTCCGGGACAGTGGGAGAGACCCAGTACTTC; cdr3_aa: CASRYSGTVGETQYF
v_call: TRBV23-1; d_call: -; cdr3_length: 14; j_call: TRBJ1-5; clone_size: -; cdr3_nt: TGCGCCAGCAACCCGGGACAAAACAATCAGCCCCAGCATTTT; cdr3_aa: CASNPGQNNQPQHF
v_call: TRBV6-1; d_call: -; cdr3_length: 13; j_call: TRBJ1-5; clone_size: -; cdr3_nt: TGTGCCAGCAAGACAGGCGGCGCTCAGCCCCAGCATTTT; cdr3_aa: CASKTGGAQPQHF
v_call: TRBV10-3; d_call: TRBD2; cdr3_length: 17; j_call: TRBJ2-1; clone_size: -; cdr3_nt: TGTGCCATCAGTGAGTCGGCGACTAGCGGGGGGGACAATGAGCAGTTCTTC; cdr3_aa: CAISESATSGGDNEQFF
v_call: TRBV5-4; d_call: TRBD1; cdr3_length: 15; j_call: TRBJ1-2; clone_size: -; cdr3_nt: TGTGCCAGCAGCTCTTACGGACAGGGGAACTATGGCTACACCTTC; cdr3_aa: CASSSYGQGNYGYTF
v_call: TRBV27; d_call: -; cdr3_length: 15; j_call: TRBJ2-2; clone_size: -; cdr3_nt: TGTGCCAGCAGCAGCACAGGGATGAACACCGGGGAGCTGTTTTTT; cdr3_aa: CASSSTGMNTGELFF
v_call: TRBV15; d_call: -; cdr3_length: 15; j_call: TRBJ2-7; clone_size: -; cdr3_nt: TGTGCCACCAGCAGAGAGGCCTCCCCCTCCTACGAGCAGTACTTC; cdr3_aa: CATSREASPSYEQYF
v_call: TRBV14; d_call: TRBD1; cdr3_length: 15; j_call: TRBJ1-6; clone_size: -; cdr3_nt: TGTGCCAGCAGCCAACACAGGGGACTTAATTCACCCCTCCACTTT; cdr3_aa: CASSQHRGLNSPLHF